This entry concerns a single T cell receptor (beta chain). This record comes from a study of blood T cell repertoires in COVID-19. CDR1 and CDR2 (germline): SGHRS, YFSETQ. With 1 base clipped from V and 2 bases from J, the junction kept 1 base outside the gene matches. This CDR3 is 15 amino acids long. Source study methods: From reference gene primer amplification, estimates of nucleated cell counts were derived. Method: immunoSEQ multiplex PCR; TCRdb's copy keeps in-frame clones and lacks some. V, J and clone size reflect that table, while D and trimming were determined from the DNA. The table lists some 82,000 clones, 91% of them singletons.

This TCR was recovered from a woman aged 45 to 65 in a cohort sampled during active COVID-19. The sequenced material came from peripheral blood. The rearrangement joins TRBV5-1 to TRBJ2-3, with 10 bases that match TRBD2. The CDR3: CASSLSGGDTDTQYF. For the CDR3, the DNA is TGCGCCAGCAGCTTGAGCGGGGGGGACACAGATACGCAGTATTTT.